This TCR beta chain was identified during a study of cytotoxic CD8 clonotypes in ibrutinib-treated CLL. At the level of the study: Investigators reported some 24 partial and 2 complete responses; after median around 63 months, approximately 15 patients remained remitted and roughly 12 progressed.

Looked up from germline, CDR1 is LNHDA and CDR2 is SQIVND (reference sequence). The CDR3 runs 14 residues. V shed 11 bases and J shed 0 bases, with 17 bases lying between them. Assay used: immunoSEQ multiplex PCR; TCRdb lists only in-frame clones, some missing. The sample records some 84,000 clones, about 82% being singletons. This TCR derives from a human donor with chronic lymphocytic leukemia. The V and J genes are TRBV19 and TRBJ2-7, with D perhaps being TRBD1 or TRBD2 (5 bases each). The sample was PBMCs, taken before ibrutinib treatment. CDR3 in DNA: TGTGCCTCCGCTCGGGGCTACAGCTCCTACGAGCAGTACTTC. Residues: CASARGYSSYEQYF.